The 16 T cell receptor beta chains in this list originate from one sample, sequenced in a study of response to subunit inactivated influenza vaccine. TCRdb called the RT-PCR reads again in MiXCR, with one record for every CDR3 protein. The repertoire includes 860,000 or so distinct CDR3 sequences, approximately 21% of them detected once, and 10% sits in the top ten. The material was PBMCs from blood, obtained 5 to 6 days after vaccination. The receptor source for this set is a man between 45 and 60 years old who received an inactivated influenza vaccine.

Ten or more counts support this clonotype. This rearrangement joins TRBV20-1 to TRBJ1-2; 9 positions agree with TRBD1. J gave up 6 bases and V 0 bases, and 11 bases lay outside the gene matches. The CDR3 sequence is 16 residues long. Germline CDR1 reads DFQATT; CDR2 reads SNEGSKA (reference sequence). The CDR3 spells CSARDPRDRDEDGYTF. DNA for the CDR3: TGCAGTGCTAGAGACCCGAGGGACAGGGATGAGGATGGCTACACCTTC.

This clonotype was observed a handful of times. This chain uses TRBV12-3 or TRBV12-4 with TRBJ2-2; possible D gene TRBD1, 5 bases. Trimming took 1 base from V and 10 from J, leaving 7 bases between them. There are 12 residues in the CDR3. The CDR3 loop is CASSLGREELFF. In nucleotides, the CDR3 is TGTGCCAGCAGTTTAGGCAGGGAGGAGCTGTTTTTT.

V usage is TRBV3-1 and J usage is TRBJ2-2; a weak D match, TRBD1 (5 bases). The germline V and J ends were trimmed by 2 bases and 8 bases, with 15 bases remaining between them. This CDR3 region has 15 residues. Germline V gene lookup returns CDR1 LGHDT and CDR2 YNNKEL (reference sequence). The CDR3 region has the DNA TGTGCCAGCAGCCAAAACCCAGGGATGGCTGGGGAGCTGTTTTTT. Its protein is CASSQNPGMAGELFF.

This clonotype was counted once. The chain carries TRBV28 and TRBJ2-7; D gene uncertain. Germline loops: CDR1 MDHEN, CDR2 SYDVKM. V lost 10 bases to trimming and J lost 2 bases, with 12 bases between them. This CDR3 has 12 amino acids. In DNA form, the CDR3 reads TGTGCCACCCACCGTAGAGCCTACGAGCAGTACTTC. It specifies CATHRRAYEQYF.

This chain connects TRBV25-1 to TRBJ2-7, with 8 positions matching TRBD2. V gave up 3 bases and J gave up 4 bases; unmatched junction bases: 8. This CDR3 has 15 residues. Germline V CDR1 and CDR2: MGHDK, SYGVNS. The CDR3 sequence is CASSDPLAGRYEQYF. Written as DNA, the CDR3 is TGTGCCAGCAGTGACCCCCTAGCGGGCCGATACGAGCAGTACTTC.

This clonotype was recorded at least ten times. V and J are TRBV24-1 and TRBJ2-1; no clear D gene. In germline, CDR1 is KGHDR, CDR2 SFDVKD. V lost 3 bases to trimming and J lost 2 bases, with 10 bases between them. The CDR3 loop spans 15 amino acids. In nucleotides, the CDR3 is TGTGCCACCAGTGATCCGGCGCGGACCTACAATGAGCAGTTCTTC. Protein product: CATSDPARTYNEQFF.

This chain links TRBV11-2 with TRBJ2-7, with a weak D call TRBD2 (5 bases). Germline CDR1 is SGHAT and CDR2 is FQNNGV. This CDR3 is 15 amino acids long. Deletions cut 4 bases from V and 0 bases from J, with 13 bases between. In DNA, the CDR3 is TGTGCCAGCAGCTCACTAGGATGGGGCTCCTACGAGCAGTACTTC. It encodes CASSSLGWGSYEQYF.

V is TRBV12-3 or TRBV12-4 and J is TRBJ2-1; D is possibly TRBD2 (5 bases). V shed 5 bases and J shed 1 base, with 15 bases lying between them. There are 16 residues in the CDR3. The CDR3 loop is CASSPSGIKSYNEQFF. In nucleotides, the CDR3 is TGTGCCAGCAGTCCCTCGGGGATTAAGTCCTACAATGAGCAGTTCTTC.

The genes are TRBV12-3 or TRBV12-4 and TRBJ1-1, with D possibly matching TRBD1 (6 bases). V lost 3 bases and J lost 7, with 18 bases in between. CDR3 length equals 15 residues. The CDR3 DNA is TGTGCCAGCAGTTTCGACAGGCCCACACGCGGTGAAGCTTTCTTT. The encoded protein is CASSFDRPTRGEAFF.

This clonotype was seen more than once but under ten times. The genes are TRBV7-2 and TRBJ2-3; D remains unclear. The V gene lost 7 bases and the J gene lost 1 base, with 6 bases spanning the gap. The length of the CDR3 is 12 residues. Looked up from germline, CDR1 is SGHTA and CDR2 is FQGNSA. The CDR3 spells CASNMGTDTQYF. Here the CDR3 DNA reads TGTGCCAGCAATATGGGCACAGATACGCAGTATTTT.

This clonotype was observed a handful of times. The rearrangement uses TRBV11-2 and TRBJ2-1, with no clear D. The CDR3 has 17 amino acids. The V and J ends lost 6 bases and 0 bases respectively, with 18 bases between them. Per the germline V gene, CDR1 is SGHAT and CDR2 is FQNNGV. The CDR3 region is CASRSLAQRSSYNEQFF. The CDR3 DNA reads as TGTGCCAGCAGATCCTTAGCACAGCGTAGCTCCTACAATGAGCAGTTCTTC.

This clonotype was observed a few times. V usage is TRBV20-1 and J usage is TRBJ2-3, with TRBD2 matching over 8 bases. There are 18 residues in the CDR3. Looked up from germline, CDR1 is DFQATT and CDR2 is SNEGSKA (reference sequence). V lost 0 bases and J lost 5; bases outside the gene matches: 16. Written as DNA, the CDR3 is TGCAGTGCTAGAGACCGCGTTGGGAGCGGGAGTAGAGAAGATACGCAGTATTTT. Translating it yields CSARDRVGSGSREDTQYF.

This clonotype was counted a few times. The V and J genes are TRBV5-1 and TRBJ1-5, with D uncertain. V was trimmed by 0 bases and J by 2 bases, leaving 9 bases between them. In germline, CDR1 is SGHRS, CDR2 YFSETQ. The CDR3 runs to 15 residues. In DNA form, the CDR3 reads TGCGCCAGCAGCTTGGGAGGTTCTGGCAATCAGCCCCAGCATTTT. It encodes CASSLGGSGNQPQHF.

There are many counts of this clonotype. The J gene is TRBJ2-2, the V gene TRBV12-3 or TRBV12-4; no reliable D call. The ends were cut back, 4 bases at V and 4 bases at J, with 10 bases in the middle. CDR3 length: 14 residues. The chain's CDR3 is CASSSAWSTGELFF. The CDR3 region has the DNA TGTGCCAGCAGTTCTGCTTGGTCCACCGGGGAGCTGTTTTTT.

This sequence joins TRBV11-2 and TRBJ2-3; tentatively, D is TRBD1 or TRBD2 (7 bases each). The CDR3 length is 13 residues. The ends were cut back, 7 bases at V and 4 bases at J, with 12 bases in the middle. The germline V gene encodes CDR1 SGHAT and CDR2 FQNNGV. The CDR3 region is CASNQGGPDTQYF. The CDR3 nucleotides read TGTGCCAGCAATCAGGGGGGGCCAGATACGCAGTATTTT.

V and J are TRBV30 and TRBJ1-5; D ambiguous. With 1 base removed from V and 3 bases from J, the gap between germline ends came to 7 bases. The V gene's germline CDR1 is GTSNPN and CDR2 SVGIG (reference sequence). There are 13 residues in the CDR3. Here the CDR3 DNA reads TGTGCCTGGAGTGGGCACTACAATCAGCCCCAGCATTTT. Its protein product is CAWSGHYNQPQHF.